Listed here is a single TCR beta chain. Its antigen is not identified. Expressed TCRB transcripts got sequenced, as all isolated RNA was reverse transcribed. Sequencing used immunoSEQ multiplex PCR; TCRdb keeps in-frame clones, though not all of them. The table lists around 310,000 clones, roughly 9.6% of them singletons. The J segment lost 4 bases and the V segment lost 5 bases, leaving 10 bases of the junction unmatched. The CDR3 runs to 15 residues. The germline V gene encodes CDR1 MNHEY and CDR2 SMNVEV (reference sequence). Each donor gave one heparinised blood draw averaging around 0.12 L. Markers CD45RO/CCR7/CD25/CD127/CD95/CD27 served to sort CD4+ naive, central memory, regulatory and stem cell-like memory cells. The data are from a study of beta chain features in type 1 diabetes. Whole-study results and caveats: Naive, central memory and Treg TCRB repertoires seemed to resemble each other more closely in patients than they did in healthy donors. Shorter TCRB CDR3s, moderately but significantly so, marked every one of the four CD4+ subsets in Type 1 diabetes patients.

V gene TRBV27 combines with J gene TRBJ2-7; 8 bases are shared with TRBD1. The specimen sequenced was naive CD4+ T cells from blood. The sequence derives from a woman aged 25 to 39 in good health. The CDR3 DNA reads as TGTGCCAGCAGTCTCGGACAGGGCCCTAGGTACGAGCAGTACTTC. Its translation: CASSLGQGPRYEQYF.